This is a list of T cell receptor beta chains from one sample in a study of response to subunit inactivated influenza vaccine. TCRdb ran MiXCR on the RT-PCR reads and lists one entry per CDR3 protein. This table holds around 650,000 distinct CDR3 sequences, less than 20% found once. The sample here was PBMCs from blood, taken about 12 days after vaccination. These receptors originate from a man aged 45-60 years who received an inactivated influenza vaccine. Both conserved end residues are part of each CDR3. Each record gives: clone size, J gene, CDR3 length, D gene, V gene, CDR3 DNA, CDR3 protein. The D gene is left open where the match is weak. Size tells how often a clone was seen (once, few, many) or the class of an expanded clone, and some rows leave it out.

many	TRBJ1-2	14	TRBD1	TRBV10-3	TGTGCCATCAGTGATAACAGGGGGAAGGAGGGCTACACCTTC	CAISDNRGKEGYTF
few	TRBJ2-3	19	TRBD2	TRBV28	TGTGCCAGCAGGGGGACCGGGACTAGCGGGAGCAAAGTCACAGATACGCAGTATTTT	CASRGTGTSGSKVTDTQYF
few	TRBJ1-6	13	-	TRBV7-8	TGTGCCAGCAGCCCGGACCCGATTGGATCCCTCCACTTT	CASSPDPIGSLHF
few	TRBJ1-4	16	TRBD1	TRBV7-2	TGTGCCAGCAGCTTCCGCCTGACAGGGGGCGGCGAAAAACTGTTTTTT	CASSFRLTGGGEKLFF
-	TRBJ2-1	13	TRBD2	TRBV29-1	TGCAGCGTGGGGGAGGGTCTTCTGAATGAGCAGTTCTTC	CSVGEGLLNEQFF
-	TRBJ2-3	17	TRBD2	TRBV28	TGTGCCAGCAGTTTATACCTCAGCGGGAAGAGCACAGATACGCAGTATTTT	CASSLYLSGKSTDTQYF
many	TRBJ1-1	13	-	TRBV7-9	TGTGCCAGCAGCTCCGGAGAGAACACTGAAGCTTTCTTT	CASSSGENTEAFF
-	TRBJ2-1	13	TRBD1	TRBV19	TGTGCCAGTAGTTCTCAGGGGGACAATGAGCAGTTCTTC	CASSSQGDNEQFF
few	TRBJ1-2	15	-	TRBV20-1	TGCAGTGCTAGCCGGGATAGGGGAACTAACTATGGCTACACCTTC	CSASRDRGTNYGYTF
-	TRBJ2-1	14	-	TRBV9	TGTGCCAGCAGCGTAGCGAGGAGGGGTAATGAGCAGTTCTTC	CASSVARRGNEQFF
few	TRBJ2-2	13	-	TRBV28	TGTGCCAGCATTGCGGTGTACACCGGGGAGCTGTTTTTT	CASIAVYTGELFF
-	TRBJ2-7	17	TRBD2	TRBV20-1	TGCAGTGCTAGGGGACTAGCGGTTAGTACGGGGGAAGGCGAGCAGTACTTC	CSARGLAVSTGEGEQYF
-	TRBJ2-1	14	-	TRBV20-1	TGCAGTGCTGTCTCGCCTAGCGCTCACAATGAGCAGTTCTTC	CSAVSPSAHNEQFF
-	TRBJ2-1	15	TRBD2	TRBV9	TGTGCCAGCAGCGACGGGACTAGCGGACCTAATGAGCAGTTCTTC	CASSDGTSGPNEQFF
few	TRBJ1-6	15	TRBD1	TRBV20-1	TGCAGTGCTAACAAACAGGGGAGGGGTAATTCACCCCTCCACTTT	CSANKQGRGNSPLHF
-	TRBJ2-5	15	-	TRBV3-1	TGTGCCAGCAGCAAAGAGACGGGGTACCAAGAGACCCAGTACTTC	CASSKETGYQETQYF
few	TRBJ2-7	15	TRBD2	TRBV12-3/TRBV12-4	TGTGCCAGCAGTTCGGGAGGGAACAACCCCTACGAGCAGTACTTC	CASSSGGNNPYEQYF
-	TRBJ2-7	15	-	TRBV30	TGTGCCTGGAGTGTACTGGGGCAGGGAACCTACGAGCAGTACTTC	CAWSVLGQGTYEQYF
-	TRBJ1-1	14	-	TRBV10-1	TGCGCCAGCAGCGACGGACAGTTGAACACTGAAGCTTTCTTT	CASSDGQLNTEAFF
few	TRBJ2-7	11	-	TRBV28	TGTGCCAGCAGCCCGAGAGATCAGCAGTACTTC	CASSPRDQQYF
few	TRBJ2-1	13	TRBD2	TRBV7-6	TGTGCCAGCAGCTCCTTCGGGGGGGGTGAGCAGTTCTTC	CASSSFGGGEQFF
few	TRBJ2-7	15	TRBD1	TRBV7-9	TGTGCCAGCAGCTTCGCCAGGACAGGGGCCTACGAGCAGTACTTC	CASSFARTGAYEQYF
few	TRBJ1-1	13	-	TRBV4-3	TGCGCCAGCAGCCAAGAAGGCAGAACTGAAGCTTTCTTT	CASSQEGRTEAFF
-	TRBJ1-5	15	TRBD1	TRBV7-8	TGTGCCAGCAGCTTTACAGGGGGCAGGAATCAGCCCCAGCATTTT	CASSFTGGRNQPQHF
few	TRBJ1-1	17	-	TRBV5-6	TGTGCCAGCAGCTTGCTGGCTTCGGGGTGGATGCACACTGAAGCTTTCTTT	CASSLLASGWMHTEAFF
few	TRBJ2-1	17	TRBD2	TRBV28	TGTGCCAGCAGTTTCGGTGTAGCGGGAGCCCCTTCAATTGAGCAGTTCTTC	CASSFGVAGAPSIEQFF
few	TRBJ2-7	15	TRBD1	TRBV29-1	TGCAGCGTGAAAACCGGGACAGGGGGCGTCGGCGAGCAGTACTTC	CSVKTGTGGVGEQYF
few	TRBJ2-1	11	-	TRBV20-1	TGCAGTGCTTCTCATGGCGATGAGCAGTTCTTC	CSASHGDEQFF
few	TRBJ1-6	13	-	TRBV20-1	TGCAGTGCTAGGGGGGACAACAATTCACCCCTCCACTTT	CSARGDNNSPLHF
-	TRBJ2-7	14	-	TRBV6-2/TRBV6-3	TGTGCCAGCAGTTCCGTAGGTTACACCTACGAGCAGTACTTC	CASSSVGYTYEQYF
few	TRBJ2-3	15	TRBD2	TRBV7-3	TGTGCCAGCAGCTCCCGGCTAGCGGCCACAGATACGCAGTATTTT	CASSSRLAATDTQYF
many	TRBJ2-5	15	TRBD1	TRBV10-2	TGCGCCAGCAGGCGTTGGACAGGGCCAGAAGAGACCCAGTACTTC	CASRRWTGPEETQYF
few	TRBJ2-3	16	TRBD2	TRBV9	TGTGCCAGCAGCGTAGCGGGAGGAAGAAGCACAGATACGCAGTATTTT	CASSVAGGRSTDTQYF
few	TRBJ1-1	14	-	TRBV6-1	TGTGCCAGCAGCCCTACCGGCACGAGCACTGAAGCTTTCTTT	CASSPTGTSTEAFF
few	TRBJ1-3	17	-	TRBV12-3/TRBV12-4	TGTGCCAGCAGGCGAAGCGGTGCCTCTCGCCCTGGAAACACCATATATTTT	CASRRSGASRPGNTIYF
few	TRBJ1-1	13	-	TRBV10-3	TGTGCCATCAGTGACCGGAGGGGCACTGAAGCTTTCTTT	CAISDRRGTEAFF
few	TRBJ2-2	14	-	TRBV7-9	TGTGCCAGCAGCCCCCCACCAGGGATCGAGGAGCTGTTTTTT	CASSPPPGIEELFF
many	TRBJ1-1	14	-	TRBV9	TGTGCCAGCAGCGTAGAAGGGGAGAACACTGAAGCTTTCTTT	CASSVEGENTEAFF
few	TRBJ2-1	14	TRBD2	TRBV19	TGTGCCAGTTCTTCGCGGGAGCTCCACAATGAGCAGTTCTTC	CASSSRELHNEQFF
many	TRBJ2-2	12	-	TRBV6-2/TRBV6-3	TGTGCCAGCAGTTGGGACACCGGGGAGCTGTTTTTT	CASSWDTGELFF
-	TRBJ1-5	14	-	TRBV25-1	TGTGCCAGCAGTGAATGGAGACTCAATCAGCCCCAGCATTTT	CASSEWRLNQPQHF
few	TRBJ1-1	16	TRBD1	TRBV20-1	TGCAGTGCTAGACCCGGGACAGGGATGAAGAACACTGAAGCTTTCTTT	CSARPGTGMKNTEAFF